Below, 25 T cell receptor beta chains from the same sample are listed, as sequenced in a study of T cells in Graves' hyperthyroidism and ophthalmopathy. Amplification of TCR beta CDR3 regions used RNA as the template. Researchers ran a first-round RT-PCR on the TCR CDR3 using the HTBI primer set. TCRdb re-called the multiplex PCR reads through MiXCR, storing one row per CDR3 protein. The table lists under 700,000 distinct CDR3 sequences, about 45% of them singletons. Sequences were obtained from peripheral blood or thyroid tissue (not recorded which). The receptor source for this set is a woman under 30 with Graves' hyperthyroidism.

The table lists this clonotype with a few counts. The chain links TRBV7-9 to TRBJ1-1; TRBD1 is a possible D gene (6 bases). The CDR3 is 15 amino acids. Trimming removed 5 bases at V and 0 bases at J, with 13 bases between. Germline assignment: CDR1 SEHNR and CDR2 FQNEAQ (reference sequence). The CDR3 protein is CASSPRQVVNTEAFF. The CDR3 nucleotides read TGTGCCAGCAGCCCTCGACAGGTCGTGAACACTGAAGCTTTCTTT.

In this sample, this clonotype turned up a few times. V usage is TRBV25-1 and J usage is TRBJ2-7; TRBD2 agrees at 12 bases. The CDR3 loop spans 14 amino acids. The V gene end was trimmed by 5 bases and the J gene end by 5 bases; junction bases not matched to a gene: 4. CDR1 and CDR2 (germline): MGHDK, SYGVNS. CDR3 bases: TGTGCCAGCAGTAGGACTAGCGGGAACGACGAGCAGTACTTC. Protein: CASSRTSGNDEQYF.

This chain uses TRBV2 with TRBJ2-5, with 10 bases that match TRBD1. The junction had 4 bases not matched to a gene; V was cut back by 6 bases and J by 9 bases. CDR1 is SNHLY and CDR2 is FYNNEI in the germline V gene. This CDR3 has 12 amino acids. This chain's CDR3 is CASRVTGGAQYF. The CDR3 bases are TGTGCCAGCAGGGTGACAGGGGGCGCCCAGTACTTC.

The V and J genes are TRBV20-1 and TRBJ1-5; the D is unclear. CDR3 size: 15 residues. V lost 1 base and J 3 bases, leaving 13 bases between the germline ends. From germline, CDR1 is DFQATT and CDR2 SNEGSKA (reference sequence). This CDR3 reads CSARVPQLDNQPQHF. DNA of the CDR3: TGCAGTGCTAGAGTGCCACAGCTAGACAATCAGCCCCAGCATTTT.

This clonotype was seen a handful of times. The chain couples TRBV2 to TRBJ2-2; D might be TRBD1 or TRBD2, each matching 6 bases. With 4 bases removed from V and 5 bases from J, the gap between germline ends came to 17 bases. Germline CDR1 reads SNHLY; CDR2 reads FYNNEI. The CDR3 is made up of 16 amino acids. CDR3 nucleotides: TGTGCCAGCAGTGTTCCCAGGGGAGGTAGGACCGGGGAGCTGTTTTTT. Amino acid sequence: CASSVPRGGRTGELFF.

The chain recombines TRBV7-2 with TRBJ2-7, with D perhaps TRBD1 (6 bases). CDR1 and CDR2 (germline): SGHTA, FQGNSA. The length of the CDR3 is 14 residues. The ends were cut back, 3 bases at V and 1 base at J, with 10 bases in the middle. The CDR3 spells CASSFTGLSYEQYF. As DNA, the CDR3 is TGTGCCAGCAGCTTTACAGGGCTTTCCTACGAGCAGTACTTC.

This chain connects TRBV11-3 to TRBJ1-2; D is possibly TRBD1 (5 bases). V was cut by 7 bases and J by 4 bases, with 10 bases left in between. Germline CDR1 SGHNT, CDR2 YENEEA. The CDR3 length is 12 residues. The CDR3 coding sequence is TGTGCCAGCACCGGGGGGTTCTATGGCTACACCTTC. Protein sequence: CASTGGFYGYTF.

This clonotype turned up a few times. This chain connects TRBV29-1 to TRBJ2-7; D may be TRBD2 (6 bases). This CDR3 spans 12 amino acids. V gave up 5 bases and J gave up 3 bases, with 11 bases separating them. Germline V gives CDR1 SQVTM, CDR2 ANQGSEA. The CDR3 sequence: CSVWAGSYEQYF. The CDR3 bases are TGCAGCGTTTGGGCGGGAAGCTACGAGCAGTACTTC.

The V and J genes are TRBV7-8 and TRBJ2-1; 11 nucleotides match TRBD1. In germline, CDR1 is SGHVS, CDR2 FQNEAQ. J lost 8 bases, V lost 3 bases, and 3 bases had no gene match. CDR3 length: 14 residues. In DNA form, the CDR3 reads TGTGCCAGCAGCTTGGACAGGGGGCGTCATGAGCAGTTCTTC. Protein product: CASSLDRGRHEQFF.

There are many counts of this clonotype. The chain couples TRBV7-9 to TRBJ1-1, with D uncertain. Germline CDR1 and CDR2: SEHNR and FQNEAQ (reference sequence). The V end lost 5 bases, the J end lost 7 bases, and 14 bases lay between the germline ends. This CDR3 region has 13 residues. CDR3 residues: CASSKGWAGEAFF. The DNA for the CDR3 is TGTGCCAGCAGCAAAGGGTGGGCTGGTGAAGCTTTCTTT.

The chain recombines TRBV9 with TRBJ1-3; no clear D. Germline V CDR1 and CDR2: SGDLS, YYNGEE. Deletions cut 4 bases from V and 2 bases from J, with 13 bases between. This CDR3 is built from 15 residues. The CDR3 nucleotides read TGTGCCAGCAGCTTCGGGGAAAAGACTGGAAACACCATATATTTT. Translating gives CASSFGEKTGNTIYF.

The table lists this clonotype with many counts. The CDR3 nucleotides are TGTGCCATCAGGACGCGAAACACCATATATTTT. It codes for CAIRTRNTIYF. V usage is TRBV10-3 and J usage is TRBJ1-3; D is uncertain. The CDR3 extends over 11 amino acids. Germline-derived CDR1 and CDR2 are ENHRY and SYGVKD. V was pared by 6 bases and J by 5 bases, with 5 bases between.

The V gene is TRBV2, the J gene TRBJ2-7; D gene uncertain. The germline V gene has CDR1 SNHLY and CDR2 FYNNEI. Trimming left V 9 bases short and J 0 bases short, with 15 bases between. CDR3 length: 14 amino acids. The chain's CDR3 is CASLTPAGSYEQYF. In DNA, the CDR3 is TGTGCCAGTCTAACCCCCGCCGGCTCCTACGAGCAGTACTTC.

This clonotype appeared a few times. This chain uses TRBV20-1 with TRBJ2-7; 8 bases align to TRBD1. J was trimmed by 2 bases and V by 4 bases; bases with no gene match: 4. The CDR3 runs 13 residues. CDR1 is DFQATT, CDR2 SNEGSKA, per germline (reference sequence). In DNA, the CDR3 is TGCAGTGCTATAGGACAGGGTACCTACGAGCAGTACTTC. Amino acids: CSAIGQGTYEQYF.

The genes are TRBV20-1 and TRBJ1-1; D may be TRBD1 (6 bases). The CDR3 spans 13 residues. Trimming shortened V by 1 base and J by 3 bases, and 9 bases separated the two germline ends. CDR1 and CDR2 (germline): DFQATT, SNEGSKA (reference sequence). The CDR3 loop reads CSARGGAHTEAFF. CDR3 coding DNA: TGCAGTGCTAGAGGGGGGGCGCACACTGAAGCTTTCTTT.

This clonotype came up a few times. This chain connects TRBV12-3 or TRBV12-4 to TRBJ1-3; D might be TRBD1 (5 bases). The V gene lost 5 bases and the J gene lost 0 bases, with 11 bases spanning the gap. The CDR3 loop spans 15 amino acids. The CDR3, as DNA: TGTGCCAGCAGTCTGTGGGGGGGCTCTGGAAACACCATATATTTT. As protein: CASSLWGGSGNTIYF.

Note on this clonotype: A read error may explain this, as a much larger clone is one base away. This rearrangement joins TRBV24-1 to TRBJ2-5, with D possibly TRBD2 on 6 matching bases. Germline values: CDR1 KGHDR, CDR2 SFDVKD. The CDR3 covers 15 residues. Trimming removed 4 bases at V and 1 base at J, with 12 bases between. This CDR3 reads CATSDRTSFQETQYF. CDR3 DNA: TGTGCCACCAGTGACCGAACTAGCTTCCAAGAGACCCAGTACTTC.

The rearrangement uses TRBV11-1 and TRBJ2-7; TRBD1 matches at 7 bases. V dropped 5 bases and J dropped 6; count of bases not matched to a gene: 10. The germline V gene encodes CDR1 SGHAT and CDR2 FQDESV (reference sequence). The length of the CDR3 is 14 residues. CDR3 nucleotide sequence: TGTGCCAGCAGCCCAAGACAGGGTCCCTTCGAGCAGTACTTC. Amino acids: CASSPRQGPFEQYF.

Turning to this clonotype: Mismatch with germline at one junction end may stem from a read error. The chain recombines TRBV7-3 with TRBJ2-6, with a possible D match to TRBD1 (5 bases). The CDR3 spans 16 residues. In germline, CDR1 is SGHTA, CDR2 FQGTGA. The CDR3, as DNA: TGTGCCAGCAGCCCAGGCCCCATGTCTGGGGCCAACGTCCCGACTTTC. As protein: CASSPGPMSGANVPTF.

This clonotype occurred once. The J gene is TRBJ1-2, the V gene TRBV20-1; D gene unclear. V lost 0 bases, J lost 4 bases, and 9 bases lay in between. This CDR3 region has 13 residues. CDR1 is DFQATT, CDR2 SNEGSKA, per germline (reference sequence). Here the CDR3 DNA reads TGCAGTGCTAGAGATAGGGCAGCCTATGGCTACACCTTC. The encoded protein is CSARDRAAYGYTF.

For this clonotype: A read error may explain this, as a much larger clone is one base away. This rearrangement joins TRBV9 to TRBJ1-2; D possibly corresponds to TRBD1 (5 bases). CDR3 length: 12 residues. In germline, CDR1 is SGDLS, CDR2 YYNGEE. V lost 8 bases, J lost 4 bases, and 12 bases lay in between. The DNA of the CDR3 is TGTGCCAGTACAGGCAGTGTCTATGGCTACACCTTC. This gives the protein CASTGSVYGYTF.

This clonotype was observed a handful of times. The chain has TRBV20-1 and TRBJ2-7, with 7 bases identical to TRBD2. CDR3 length: 13 residues. Germline trimming cut 3 bases from V and 6 bases from J; bases unmatched to any gene: 8. Germline assignment: CDR1 DFQATT and CDR2 SNEGSKA (reference sequence). The CDR3, as DNA: TGCAGTGCTAGTCGGGAGGTGGGGGGCGAGCAGTACTTC. As protein: CSASREVGGEQYF.

This clonotype was counted at least ten times. The rearrangement joins TRBV29-1 to TRBJ2-5; 7 nucleotides match TRBD2. The trim removed 7 bases at V and 4 bases at J, leaving 9 bases unmatched. In germline, CDR1 is SQVTM, CDR2 ANQGSEA. This CDR3 region has 13 residues. The CDR3 region is CSAPWEGGETQYF. In nucleotides, the CDR3 is TGCAGCGCCCCATGGGAGGGAGGAGAGACCCAGTACTTC.

The rearrangement uses TRBV15 and TRBJ1-2; 10 bases are shared with TRBD1. The V and J ends lost 5 bases and 3 bases, in that order; junction bases with no gene match: 6. Germline CDR1 reads LNHNV; CDR2 reads YYDKDF (reference sequence). The CDR3 consists of 15 residues. The CDR3 DNA is TGTGCCACCAGCTCCGTGACAGGGGGCGACTATGGCTACACCTTC. Protein sequence: CATSSVTGGDYGYTF.

The chain has TRBV9 and TRBJ2-2, with D perhaps matching TRBD2 (6 bases). The CDR3 extends over 13 amino acids. V dropped 7 bases and J dropped 6 bases, with 13 bases sitting between them. Germline V gene lookup returns CDR1 SGDLS and CDR2 YYNGEE. The DNA for the CDR3 is TGTGCCAGCCAGACTAGAGAGGCCGGGGAGCTGTTTTTT. Residues: CASQTREAGELFF.